The 4 T cell receptor beta chains reported below all come from one sample, sequenced in a study of PD-L1 blockade in urothelial cancer. The assay was immunoSEQ multiplex PCR, and TCRdb's table has in-frame clones only and misses some. Counted here are some 25,000 clones, roughly 80% occurring once; the ten biggest clones make up around 10%. Sequencing used PBMCs, obtained around atezolizumab (anti-PD-L1) treatment. The source of these receptors is a man aged 65 to 79 with urothelial cancer.

V and J are TRBV5-1 and TRBJ2-1; the match to TRBD2 covers 9 bases. CDR1 SGHRS and CDR2 YFSETQ come from the germline V gene. The CDR3 spans 15 residues. The ends lost 6 bases at V and 6 bases at J; junction bases unmatched: 10. The CDR3 DNA is TGCGCCAGCACCCCCGGGACTAGCACCCTCAATGAGCAGTTCTTC. This sequence encodes CASTPGTSTLNEQFF. Using reference TRBV5-1 and TRBJ2-1 for the parts outside the CDR3, the full variable domain is KAGVTQTPRYLIKTRGQQVTLSCSPISGHRSVSWYQQTPGQGLQFLFEYFSETQRNKGNFPGRFSGRQFSNSRSEMNVSTLELGDSALYLCASTPGTSTLNEQFFGPGTRLTVL.

This chain links TRBV27 with TRBJ2-7, with D unresolved. Germline V gives CDR1 MNHEY, CDR2 SMNVEV (reference sequence). This CDR3 is built from 13 residues. Trimming shortened V by 2 bases and J by 3 bases, and 8 bases separated the two germline ends. The CDR3 DNA sequence: TGTGCCAGCAGTTTAAAGCCCGGCTACGAGCAGTACTTC. It encodes CASSLKPGYEQYF.

The chain joins TRBV30 to TRBJ1-5; tentative D call: TRBD1 (6 bases). The V gene's germline CDR1 is GTSNPN and CDR2 SVGIG (reference sequence). The ends were cut back, 0 bases at V and 6 bases at J, with 21 bases in the middle. The CDR3 has 17 amino acids. CDR3 in amino acids: CAWSVTPVVGGSQPQHF. DNA for the CDR3: TGTGCCTGGAGTGTTACGCCTGTCGTAGGGGGAAGTCAGCCCCAGCATTTT.

This clone was picked up a small number of times. The rearrangement joins TRBV10-3 to TRBJ2-2, with D possibly matching TRBD2 (5 bases). This CDR3 has 15 amino acids. In germline, CDR1 is ENHRY, CDR2 SYGVKD. V was pared by 2 bases and J by 7 bases, with 14 bases between. CDR3 region: CAISERAVGLGELFF. The CDR3 DNA sequence: TGTGCCATCAGTGAGCGAGCGGTTGGGCTCGGGGAGCTGTTTTTT.